This T cell receptor (beta chain) came from a study of T-cell memory formation after mild COVID-19 listed by TCRdb under 2021. About the investigation overall: TCR sequence clusters from the two donors were found to be largely donor specific. Longitudinal TCRalpha and TCRbeta repertoire sequencing tracked T-cell clones expanding and contracting after mild COVID-19 in a couple of donors. The cohort comprised two young, previously healthy adult volunteers, one female and one male.

Summary of the overall study and its limitations: Contracting CD4+ clones were found mainly in CM and EM memory subsets, while CD8+ clones were enriched in EMRA. The study included only a couple of mild cases, and larger cohorts that include severe cases with pre-infection samples were judged to be necessary. Clones that contracted from day 15 to 85 showed balanced CD4/CD8 phenotypes, whereas a second wave of clones that expanded from day 15 to 37 leaned towards CD4+. Some responding clones were found in pre-infection memory, which suggests that pre-existing cross-reactive memory T cells took part in the SARS-CoV-2 response. SARS-CoV-2 specificity of the second-wave clones peaking on day 37 was not confirmed.

Sequenced using an Illumina NovaSeq 6000. TCRalpha and TCRbeta cDNA libraries were built by 5'RACE with constant-segment primers, adding sample barcodes and unique molecular identifiers. Trizol reagent was used to extract RNA from every sample. Libraries were amplified in two PCR steps, with a second sample barcode and Illumina TruSeq adapters added in the second step. The libraries were sequenced on an Illumina NovaSeq using 2 x 150 bp paired-end reads. Turning to the authors' computational methods: Reads were demultiplexed and collapsed into UMI-guided consensus sequences with migec v1.2.7. Using mixcr v2.1.11, UMI consensuses were aligned to TRA and TRB V and J templates and then assembled into clonotypes. A clonotype was counted as expanded or contracted only when both edgeR and NoisET called the clonotype significant, with the noise models trained on biological replicates. For edgeR calls, the cutoffs were a false discovery rate-adjusted p below 0.01 and a log2 fold-change threshold of 1. As an exploratory analysis of dynamics, max-normalized trajectories of the 1000 most abundant clonotypes were examined with PCA combined with hierarchical clustering. The CD4 or CD8 phenotype of responding clones was assigned using the separately sequenced CD4+ and CD8+ repertoires. TCRdb took the public reads, trimmed them with fastp at Q25, ran MiXCR for clone calling and kept in-frame beta chains. Entries are consolidated by CDR3 protein sequence, retaining the most common genes and DNA. These V and J calls derive from TCRdb rather than the authors' analysis. This sample comprises hundreds of thousands of distinct CDR3 sequences, around 13% of them detected only once. Jointly, the top ten make up about a fifth of the sample.

Regarding this clonotype: The specificity of this receptor is unknown. No base quality information exists; no much larger clone differs at one position.

V is reduced by 11 bases and J by 3 bases, leaving a spacing of 13 bases between them. Looking up the germline V gene (reference sequence) yields CDR1 LNHNV and CDR2 YYDKDF. The CDR3 sequence holds 13 residues, the cysteine and phenylalanine included. CDR3 DNA only is kept here, 39 bases in frame from base 1. Ficoll-Paque density gradient centrifugation was the method used to isolate PBMCs. The chain links TRBV15 with TRBJ2-2; TRBD2 might be the D gene, on 6 matching bases. The TCR comes from a man aged 18 to 35 who had mild COVID-19 (a few samples of this study predate the infection). The sample titles of this study are shuffled in the database, so cell type and time point are left out; the donor was told from shared clones. Source material: PBMCs or a T cell subset sorted from them (not recorded which). The nucleotide sequence reads as follows: TGTGCCGCGGGGACTTTACACACCGGGGAGCTGTTTTTT. The translation is CAAGTLHTGELFF.